The 28 T cell receptor beta chains below all came from one sample that was sequenced in a study of molecular identifiers for immune sequencing clone quantification. TCRdb re-analysed the PCR reads in MiXCR, keeping a single row per CDR3 protein. This sample has tens of thousands of distinct CDR3 sequences, with approximately 22% found just once. The sequencing input was naive CD8+ T cells from blood, with Jurkat cell RNA spiked in. Subset here: FACS-sorted CD8+CD4-CCR7+CD45RA+ naive T cells. The receptors were gathered from a human donor in good health. Some libraries in this study had Jurkat cell RNA spiked in.

This clonotype has more than one count but fewer than ten. J is TRBJ2-4 and V is TRBV25-1; 12 nucleotides agree with TRBD2. The CDR3 loop spans 16 amino acids. V lost 3 bases and J lost 5; bases outside the gene matches: 5. In germline, CDR1 is MGHDK, CDR2 SYGVNS. CDR3: CASSDLAGGGENIQYF. The CDR3 nucleotides are TGTGCCAGCAGTGATCTAGCGGGAGGGGGGGAAAACATTCAGTACTTC.

The sample holds many counts of this clonotype. The chain has TRBV28 and TRBJ2-5; no clear D. The CDR3 loop spans 14 amino acids. V dropped 3 bases and J dropped 5 bases, with 13 bases sitting between them. CDR1 is MDHEN, CDR2 SYDVKM, per germline. The CDR3 here is CASSFYQKSETQYF. DNA of the CDR3: TGTGCCAGCAGTTTTTATCAGAAAAGTGAGACCCAGTACTTC.

This clonotype was seen many times. The rearrangement joins TRBV12-3 or TRBV12-4 to TRBJ2-7, with D unresolved. V was pared by 7 bases and J by 7 bases, with 20 bases between. The CDR3 spans 14 residues. The CDR3 loop is CASNSPPTWQEQYF. The CDR3 nucleotides are TGTGCCAGCAACTCGCCCCCCACGTGGCAGGAGCAGTACTTC.

The chain links TRBV25-1 to TRBJ1-1, with D maybe TRBD1 (5 bases). Germline assignment: CDR1 MGHDK and CDR2 SYGVNS. This CDR3 comprises 14 residues. V was pared by 7 bases and J by 5 bases, with 17 bases between. The CDR3 nucleotides are TGTGCCAGCACTCCTCGCCAGGGAGTAACTGAAGCTTTCTTT. This codes for CASTPRQGVTEAFF.

This clonotype was seen ten or more times. The chain links TRBV12-3 or TRBV12-4 to TRBJ2-3; TRBD1 matches at 7 bases. CDR3 length: 15 amino acids. Losses at the gene ends were 6 bases for V and 2 bases for J; bases not matched to a gene: 8. The chain's CDR3 is CASSPQGDVTDTQYF. CDR3 sequence (DNA): TGTGCCAGCAGCCCTCAGGGGGATGTCACAGATACGCAGTATTTT.

This clonotype was detected ten times or more. The rearrangement joins TRBV27 to TRBJ2-1; 10 nucleotides match TRBD1. Germline CDR1 MNHEY, CDR2 SMNVEV (reference sequence). This CDR3 contains 16 residues. With V trimmed by 3 bases and J by 8 bases, 10 bases remained unmatched. CDR3 region: CASSFSGTGVPYEQFF. The CDR3 DNA is TGTGCCAGCAGTTTCAGTGGGACAGGGGTGCCCTATGAGCAGTTCTTC.

In its sample, this clonotype was seen many times. The V gene is TRBV4-1, the J gene TRBJ2-7; D may be TRBD1 (5 bases). Trimming removed 4 bases from V and 7 bases from J, with 11 bases in between. The germline gives CDR1 MGHRA, CDR2 YSYEKL. This CDR3 is built from 12 residues. In nucleotides, the CDR3 is TGCGCCAGCAGCCCTCCCCAGGGTGAGCAGTACTTC. Translating gives CASSPPQGEQYF.

This clonotype was seen many times. The chain couples TRBV10-3 to TRBJ2-7; tentatively, D is TRBD1 (6 bases). Germline-derived CDR1 and CDR2 are ENHRY and SYGVKD. Deletions cut 3 bases from V and 4 bases from J, with 10 bases between. The CDR3 contains 13 residues. CDR3 DNA sequence: TGTGCCATCAGTGACCCACAGGGATACGAGCAGTACTTC. It encodes CAISDPQGYEQYF.

This clonotype was found many times. The chain recombines TRBV6-1 with TRBJ1-5, with D unresolved. V was clipped by 1 base and J by 3 bases, with 13 bases between them. The germline CDR1 and CDR2 sequences are MNHNS and SASEGT. The CDR3 runs to 16 residues. The CDR3 region is CASSEDIRVANQPQHF. Written as DNA, the CDR3 is TGTGCCAGCAGTGAAGATATAAGGGTTGCCAATCAGCCCCAGCATTTT.

This clonotype showed up many times. The chain carries TRBV4-1 and TRBJ1-1; no reliable D call. V lost 5 bases and J lost 4, with 11 bases in between. This CDR3 has 13 residues. Germline-derived CDR1 and CDR2 are MGHRA and YSYEKL. The CDR3 DNA follows: TGCGCCAGCAGCGCCTCGGTCGTCACTGAAGCTTTCTTT. Translating it yields CASSASVVTEAFF.

The rearrangement links TRBV6-2 or TRBV6-3 to TRBJ1-5; the D gene is possibly TRBD1 (6 bases). V was clipped by 6 bases and J by 0 bases, with 12 bases between them. The CDR3 runs 15 residues. Germline V gene sequence: CDR1 MNHEY, CDR2 SVGEGT. CDR3 region: CASRSDSYSNQPQHF. The CDR3 DNA reads as TGTGCCAGCAGATCGGACAGCTATAGCAATCAGCCCCAGCATTTT.

On this clonotype: Possible read error: a much larger clone is one base away. The genes are TRBV7-6 and TRBJ2-5; 10 bases are shared with TRBD2. This CDR3 is 14 amino acids long. From germline, CDR1 is SGHVS and CDR2 FNYEAQ. In DNA, the CDR3 is TGTGCCAGCAGCATTAGCGGGGGGCACGAGACCCGGTACTTC. Residues: CASSISGGHETRYF. The complete variable domain, with remaining parts taken from reference TRBV7-6 and TRBJ2-5, reads GAGVSQSPRYKVTKRGQDVALRCDPISGHVSLYWYRQALGQGPEFLTYFNYEAQQDKSGLPNDRFSAERPEGSISTLTIQRTEQRDSAMYRCASSISGGHETRYFGPGTRLLVL.

Remarks on this clonotype: The conserved phenylalanine or tryptophan is not found at the CDR3 terminus, so this likely reflects a read error. J is TRBJ1-6 and V is TRBV27, with D possibly matching TRBD1 (6 bases). V lost 0 bases and J lost 1, with 10 bases in between. The CDR3 runs 17 residues. Per the germline V gene, CDR1 is MNHEY and CDR2 is SMNVEV (reference sequence). CDR3 protein: CASSLSGGASYNSPLHS. DNA for the CDR3: TGTGCCAGCAGTTTATCGGGGGGGGCTTCCTATAATTCACCCCTCCACTCT.

This clonotype has at least ten counts. In DNA, the CDR3 is TGCAGTGCTGGGACTAGCGGGAGGGCGAACACCGGGGAGCTGTTTTTT. It encodes CSAGTSGRANTGELFF. The chain employs TRBV20-1 and TRBJ2-2; 16 nucleotides align to TRBD2. The CDR3 spans 16 residues. Germline values: CDR1 DFQATT, CDR2 SNEGSKA (reference sequence). J lost 0 bases, V lost 5 bases, and 0 bases had no gene match.

This clonotype showed up many times. The J gene is TRBJ2-7, the V gene TRBV30; no clear D gene. The CDR3 is 12 amino acids. Trimming removed 2 bases from V and 2 bases from J, with 7 bases in between. CDR1 and CDR2 from the germline V gene are GTSNPN and SVGIG (reference sequence). DNA of the CDR3: TGTGCCTGGAGTTACGGAACCTACGAGCAGTACTTC. Its translation is CAWSYGTYEQYF.

The V gene is TRBV11-3, the J gene TRBJ2-1, with 7 bases aligning to TRBD1. V lost 4 bases to trimming and J lost 4 bases; unmatched junction nucleotides: 10. CDR1 and CDR2 (germline): SGHNT, YENEEA. CDR3 length: 16 amino acids. The CDR3, as DNA: TGTGCCAGCAGCTCTACCCCCGGGACAGAATACAATGAGCAGTTCTTC. Amino acid sequence: CASSSTPGTEYNEQFF.

This clonotype was found many times. The V gene is TRBV10-2, the J gene TRBJ1-5, with D uncertain. The CDR3 covers 12 residues. Germline V gene data show CDR1 as WSHSY and CDR2 as SAAADI. V was cut by 4 bases and J by 2 bases, with 3 bases left in between. CDR3 loop: CASSAGNQPQHF. The CDR3 bases are TGCGCCAGCAGTGCTGGCAATCAGCCCCAGCATTTT.

This clonotype appeared many times. This chain connects TRBV13 to TRBJ1-4; perhaps TRBD1 as D (5 bases). In germline, CDR1 is PRHDT, CDR2 FYEKMQ (reference sequence). The V gene lost 4 bases and the J gene lost 0 bases, with 18 bases spanning the gap. There are 18 residues in the CDR3. Here the CDR3 DNA reads TGTGCCAGCAGCTCCAGGGCCGCATTGGGTGCAACTAATGAAAAACTGTTTTTT. Protein: CASSSRAALGATNEKLFF.

As regards this clonotype: This sequence may be a read error, since a much larger clone differs from it by one base. The chain links TRBV6-2 or TRBV6-3 to TRBJ1-1; the D gene is possibly TRBD1 (5 bases). V shed 11 bases and J shed 5 bases, with 15 bases lying between them. The CDR3 extends over 12 amino acids. Per the germline V gene, CDR1 is MNHEY and CDR2 is SVGEGT. DNA of the CDR3: TGTGCCGGCACGGACGGGGGGACTGAAGCTTTCTTT. Its protein is CAGTDGGTEAFF.

This clonotype has just a few counts. The chain has TRBV25-1 and TRBJ2-7; D is uncertain. The CDR3 spans 13 residues. Looked up from germline, CDR1 is MGHDK and CDR2 is SYGVNS. V dropped 5 bases and J dropped 5 bases, with 13 bases sitting between them. The CDR3 protein is CASSFNSFDEQYF. As DNA, the CDR3 is TGTGCCAGCAGTTTCAACAGCTTCGACGAGCAGTACTTC.

There are a few counts of this clonotype. J is TRBJ2-7 and V is TRBV20-1; 11 bases match TRBD1. The V gene end was trimmed by 1 base and the J gene end by 3 bases; junction bases not matched to a gene: 5. This CDR3 has 15 residues. From germline, CDR1 is DFQATT and CDR2 SNEGSKA (reference sequence). CDR3 bases: TGCAGTGCTAGAGGCCCGGGACAGGGGGACTACGAGCAGTACTTC. As protein: CSARGPGQGDYEQYF.

This clonotype was seen only a few times. This may stem from a read error, because a much larger clone lies one nucleotide away. The chain uses TRBV4-3 and TRBJ2-3, with D possibly TRBD1 on 6 matching bases. The CDR3 loop spans 14 amino acids. CDR1 is LGHNA, CDR2 YSLEER, per germline. DNA for the CDR3: TGCGCCAGCAGCCCGGAGACAGGCACAGATATGCAGTATTTT. Protein: CASSPETGTDMQYF.

This chain joins TRBV20-1 and TRBJ2-1, with D tentatively TRBD1 or TRBD2 (5 bases each). V was cut by 1 base and J by 6 bases, with 16 bases left in between. CDR3 size: 15 residues. Per the germline V gene, CDR1 is DFQATT and CDR2 is SNEGSKA (reference sequence). The CDR3 DNA follows: TGCAGTGCTAGAGCCGGGGCCACAGGACTCAATGAGCAGTTCTTC. It is translated as CSARAGATGLNEQFF.

The gene calls are TRBV19 and TRBJ2-1, with 11 nucleotides matching TRBD2. This CDR3 region has 14 residues. Germline V gene data show CDR1 as LNHDA and CDR2 as SQIVND (reference sequence). Trimming at V came to 9 bases and at J to 4 bases, leaving 5 bases not matched to a gene. This CDR3 is CASTGTSGYNEQFF. The CDR3, as DNA: TGTGCCAGCACCGGGACTAGCGGTTACAATGAGCAGTTCTTC.

The chain couples TRBV4-1 to TRBJ2-1; the match to TRBD2 covers 14 bases. Unmatched junction bases numbered 6, after V lost 2 bases and J lost 9 bases. This CDR3 contains 16 residues. Looked up from germline, CDR1 is MGHRA and CDR2 is YSYEKL. The CDR3 loop is CASSQKTSGGATEQFF. CDR3 DNA sequence: TGCGCCAGCAGCCAAAAGACTAGCGGGGGGGCCACTGAGCAGTTCTTC.

The sample holds one count of this clonotype. A read error may explain this, as a much larger clone is one base away. The chain carries TRBV28 and TRBJ1-2, with 7 bases matching TRBD1. The CDR3 has 17 amino acids. Trimming removed 6 bases from V and 5 bases from J; junction bases left unmatched: 18. CDR1 is MDHEN and CDR2 is SYDVKM in the germline V gene. The CDR3 region has the DNA TGTGCCAGCAGCCCCGGGACAGTACCAAAGGAGAGGTATGGCTACACCTTC. Amino acids: CASSPGTVPKERYGYTF.

There are many counts of this clonotype. This chain uses TRBV5-8 with TRBJ2-3, with a weak D call TRBD2 (5 bases). This CDR3 comprises 14 residues. V was cut by 3 bases and J by 1 base, with 9 bases left in between. Germline V gene sequence: CDR1 SGHTS, CDR2 YDEGEE. The CDR3 sequence is CASSSSGRTDTQYF. The CDR3 region has the DNA TGTGCCAGCAGCTCCAGCGGCCGCACAGATACGCAGTATTTT.

The CDR3 protein is CASSGLPGQGSGELFF. CDR3 nucleotides: TGTGCCAGCAGCGGACTACCGGGACAGGGGTCCGGGGAGCTGTTTTTT. The chain joins TRBV9 to TRBJ2-2; 10 bases fit TRBD1. The V and J ends lost 3 bases and 6 bases, in that order; junction bases with no gene match: 8. Germline CDR1 reads SGDLS; CDR2 reads YYNGEE. This CDR3 is 16 amino acids long.